This T cell receptor beta chain is from a study of T cell repertoires in cytomegalovirus infection. Study overall: The public TCR beta signatures pointed to both CMV infection and matching HLA type. Whole-study results and caveats: Dominant in the ex vivo response were TCR beta clonotypes restricted by HLA-C and specific for CMV.

V was pared by 1 base and J by 5 bases, with 14 bases between. Germline V gene lookup returns CDR1 LGHNT and CDR2 FRNRAP. CDR3 length equals 15 residues. In TCRdb, the reads were re-called with MiXCR into one record per CDR3 protein. The table has 450,000 to 600,000 distinct CDR3 sequences, about 11% seen once. This clonotype was counted ten times or more. The target antigen is unknown. Sequencing used PBMCs. The chain combines TRBV12-5 with TRBJ2-5; D perhaps matches TRBD2 (5 bases). The source is a human donor in good health (CMV status not recorded). Some clones in this sample may be carry-over from other donors' samples. DNA of the CDR3: TGTGCTAGTGGTTTGGACCCCGAGGGTGCCGAGACCCAGTACTTC. Amino acid sequence: CASGLDPEGAETQYF.